A single T cell receptor (beta chain) is shown here with its context. What it binds is unknown. V was trimmed by 5 bases and J by 1 base, leaving 11 bases between them. This CDR3 comprises 14 residues. CDR1 and CDR2 (germline): MDHEN, SYDVKM. All of the isolated RNA was reverse transcribed, so expressed TCRB transcripts were sequenced. There were 3.5 million or so reads on average in the naive, central memory and regulatory T cell samples. The repertoire was sequenced with immunoSEQ multiplex PCR; TCRdb's copy has only in-frame clones and lacks some. The repertoire holds some 350,000 clones, with 8.5% to 10% as singletons. The data stem from a study of beta chain features in type 1 diabetes. Study-level findings and limits: Among all four CD4+ subsets, Type 1 diabetes patients had TCRB CDR3s that were moderately but significantly shorter.

CD45RO/CCR7/CD25/CD127/CD95/CD27 separated CD4+ naive, central memory, regulatory and stem cell-like memory cells by sorting. Sequences were obtained from central memory CD4+ T cells from blood. This sequence joins TRBV28 and TRBJ2-5; possible D gene TRBD1, 6 bases. The clonotype was recovered from a man aged 25-45 years with type 1 diabetes. The CDR3 protein is CASSTGQTQETQYF. The CDR3 DNA is TGTGCCAGCAGTACGGGACAAACCCAAGAGACCCAGTACTTC. The full variable domain, in which reference TRBV28 and TRBJ2-5 provide the parts outside the CDR3, is DVKVTQSSRYLVKRTGEKVFLECVQDMDHENMFWYRQDPGLGLRLIYFSYDVKMKEKGDIPEGYSVSREKKERFSLILESASTNQTSMYLCASSTGQTQETQYFGPGTRLLVL.